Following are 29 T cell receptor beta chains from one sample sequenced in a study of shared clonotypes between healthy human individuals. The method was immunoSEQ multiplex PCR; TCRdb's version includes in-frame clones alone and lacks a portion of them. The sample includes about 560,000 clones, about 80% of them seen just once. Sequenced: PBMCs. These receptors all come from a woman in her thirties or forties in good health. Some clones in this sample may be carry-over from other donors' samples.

The CDR3 loop is CASSLVGGTSKEYF. The CDR3 DNA reads as TGTGCCAGCAGCTTGGTGGGTGGGACTAGCAAGGAGTATTTT. This chain connects TRBV7-9 to TRBJ2-3; 9 positions match TRBD2. V lost 3 bases, J lost 13 bases, and 11 bases stayed unmatched. CDR3 size: 14 residues. The germline V gene has CDR1 SEHNR and CDR2 FQNEAQ (reference sequence).

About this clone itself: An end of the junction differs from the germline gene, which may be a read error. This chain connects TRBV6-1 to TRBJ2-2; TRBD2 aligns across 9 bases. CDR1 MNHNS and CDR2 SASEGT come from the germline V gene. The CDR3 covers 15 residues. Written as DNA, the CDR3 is TGTGCCAGCAGTAAAGCGGGAGGTAGGACCGGGGAGCTGTTTTTT. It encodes CASSKAGGRTGELFF.

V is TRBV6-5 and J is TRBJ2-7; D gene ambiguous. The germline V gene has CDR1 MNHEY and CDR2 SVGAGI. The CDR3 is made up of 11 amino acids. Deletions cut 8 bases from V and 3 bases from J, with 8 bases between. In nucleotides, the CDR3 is TGTGCCAGCGGACCACGCTACGAGCAGTACTTC. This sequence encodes CASGPRYEQYF.

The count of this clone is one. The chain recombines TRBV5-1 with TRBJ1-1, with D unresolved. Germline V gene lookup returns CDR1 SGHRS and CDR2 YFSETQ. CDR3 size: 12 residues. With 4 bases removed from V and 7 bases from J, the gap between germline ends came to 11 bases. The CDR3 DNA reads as TGCGCCAGCAGCCCGGACGGATTTGAAGCTTTCTTT. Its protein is CASSPDGFEAFF. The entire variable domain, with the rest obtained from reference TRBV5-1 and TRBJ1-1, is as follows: KAGVTQTPRYLIKTRGQQVTLSCSPISGHRSVSWYQQTPGQGLQFLFEYFSETQRNKGNFPGRFSGRQFSNSRSEMNVSTLELGDSALYLCASSPDGFEAFFGQGTRLTVV.

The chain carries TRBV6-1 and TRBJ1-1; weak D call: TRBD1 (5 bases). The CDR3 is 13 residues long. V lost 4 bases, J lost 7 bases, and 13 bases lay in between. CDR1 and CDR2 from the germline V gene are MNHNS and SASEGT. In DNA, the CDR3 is TGTGCCAGCAGTGTGGACAAAATCCGTGAAGCTTTCTTT. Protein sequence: CASSVDKIREAFF.

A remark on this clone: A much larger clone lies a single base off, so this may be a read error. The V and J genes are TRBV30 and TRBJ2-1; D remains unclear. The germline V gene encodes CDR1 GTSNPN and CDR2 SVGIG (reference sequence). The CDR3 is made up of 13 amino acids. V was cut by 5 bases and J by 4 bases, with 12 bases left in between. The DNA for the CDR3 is TGTGCCTGGGGGAACGCAGTTTACAATGAGCAGTTCTTC. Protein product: CAWGNAVYNEQFF.

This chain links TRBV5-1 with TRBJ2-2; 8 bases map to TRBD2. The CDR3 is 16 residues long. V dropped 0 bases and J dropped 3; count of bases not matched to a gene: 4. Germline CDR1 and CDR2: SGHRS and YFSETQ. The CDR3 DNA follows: TGCGCCAGCAGCTTGGTACTAGCGGCCCACACCGGGGAGCTGTTTTTT. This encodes CASSLVLAAHTGELFF.

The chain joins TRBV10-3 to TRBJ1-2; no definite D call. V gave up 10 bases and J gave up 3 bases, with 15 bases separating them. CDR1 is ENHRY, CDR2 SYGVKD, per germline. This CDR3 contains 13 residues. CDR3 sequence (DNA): TGTGCCACCAGAGAAAGGACCGACTATGGCTACACCTTC. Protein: CATRERTDYGYTF.

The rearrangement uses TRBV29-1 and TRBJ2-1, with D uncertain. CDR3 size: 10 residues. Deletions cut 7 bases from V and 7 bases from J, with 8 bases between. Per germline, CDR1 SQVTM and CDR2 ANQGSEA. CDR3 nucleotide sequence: TGCAGCGCCGTCAAAAATGAGCAGTTCTTC. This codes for CSAVKNEQFF.

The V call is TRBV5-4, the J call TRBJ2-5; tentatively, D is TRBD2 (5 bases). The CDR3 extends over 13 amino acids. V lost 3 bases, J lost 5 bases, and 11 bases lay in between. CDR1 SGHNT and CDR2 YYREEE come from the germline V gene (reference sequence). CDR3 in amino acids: CASSSGKRETQYF. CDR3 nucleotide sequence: TGTGCCAGCAGCTCGGGAAAACGGGAGACCCAGTACTTC.

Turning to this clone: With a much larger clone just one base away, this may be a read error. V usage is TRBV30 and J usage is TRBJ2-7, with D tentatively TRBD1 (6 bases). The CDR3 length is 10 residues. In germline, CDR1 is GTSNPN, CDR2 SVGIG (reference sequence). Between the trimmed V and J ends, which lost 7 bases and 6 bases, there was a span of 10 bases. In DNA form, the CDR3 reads TGTGCCTTTAGGGGGTTCGAGCAGTACTTC. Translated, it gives CAFRGFEQYF.

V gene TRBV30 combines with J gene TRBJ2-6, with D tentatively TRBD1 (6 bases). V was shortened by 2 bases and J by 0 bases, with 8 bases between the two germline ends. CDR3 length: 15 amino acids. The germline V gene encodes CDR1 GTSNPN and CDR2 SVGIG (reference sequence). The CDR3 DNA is TGTGCCTGGAGTAAAGGGGGCTCTGGGGCCAACGTCCTGACTTTC. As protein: CAWSKGGSGANVLTF.

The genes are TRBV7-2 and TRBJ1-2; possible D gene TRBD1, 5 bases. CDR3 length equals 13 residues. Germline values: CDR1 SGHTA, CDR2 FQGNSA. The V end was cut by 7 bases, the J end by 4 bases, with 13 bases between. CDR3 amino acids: CASNRARAYGYTF. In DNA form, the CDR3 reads TGTGCCAGCAACCGTGCCAGGGCCTATGGCTACACCTTC.

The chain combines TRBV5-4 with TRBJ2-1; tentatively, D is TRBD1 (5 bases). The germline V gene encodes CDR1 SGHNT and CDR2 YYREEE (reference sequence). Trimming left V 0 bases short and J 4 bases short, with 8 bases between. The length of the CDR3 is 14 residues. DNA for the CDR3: TGTGCCAGCAGCTTGGGGGGCGTATACAATGAGCAGTTCTTC. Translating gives CASSLGGVYNEQFF. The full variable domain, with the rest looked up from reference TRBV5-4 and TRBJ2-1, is ETGVTQSPTHLIKTRGQQVTLRCSSQSGHNTVSWYQQALGQGPQFIFQYYREEENGRGNFPPRFSGLQFPNYSSELNVNALELDDSALYLCASSLGGVYNEQFFGPGTRLTVL.

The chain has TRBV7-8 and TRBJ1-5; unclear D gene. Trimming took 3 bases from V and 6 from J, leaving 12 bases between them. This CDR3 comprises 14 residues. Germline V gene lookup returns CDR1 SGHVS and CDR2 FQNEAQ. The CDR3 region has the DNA TGTGCCAGCAGCTTTAACCGGGGAGGTCAGCCCCAGCATTTT. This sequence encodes CASSFNRGGQPQHF.

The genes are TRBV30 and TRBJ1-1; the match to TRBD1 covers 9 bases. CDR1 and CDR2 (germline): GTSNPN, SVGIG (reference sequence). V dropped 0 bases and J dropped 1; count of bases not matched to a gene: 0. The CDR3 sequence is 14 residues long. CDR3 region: CAWSVQGANTEAFF. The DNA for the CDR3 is TGTGCCTGGAGTGTACAGGGGGCGAACACTGAAGCTTTCTTT.

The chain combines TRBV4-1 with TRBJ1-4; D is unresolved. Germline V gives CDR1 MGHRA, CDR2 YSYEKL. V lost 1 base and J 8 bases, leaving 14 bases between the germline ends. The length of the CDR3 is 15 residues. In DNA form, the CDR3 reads TGCGCCAGCAGCCAAGGAGGGCGTCTGACCGAAAAACTGTTTTTT. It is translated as CASSQGGRLTEKLFF.

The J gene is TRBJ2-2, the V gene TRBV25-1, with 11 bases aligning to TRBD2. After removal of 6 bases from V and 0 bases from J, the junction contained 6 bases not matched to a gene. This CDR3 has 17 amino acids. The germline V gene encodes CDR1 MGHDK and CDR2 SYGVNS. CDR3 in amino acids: CASSDQLAGANTGELFF. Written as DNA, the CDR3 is TGTGCCAGCAGCGATCAACTAGCGGGGGCGAACACCGGGGAGCTGTTTTTT. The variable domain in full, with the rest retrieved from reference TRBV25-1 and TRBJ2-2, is EADIYQTPRYLVIGTGKKITLECSQTMGHDKMYWYQQDPGMELHLIHYSYGVNSTEKGDLSSESTVSRIRTEHFPLTLESARPSHTSQYLCASSDQLAGANTGELFFGEGSRLTVL.

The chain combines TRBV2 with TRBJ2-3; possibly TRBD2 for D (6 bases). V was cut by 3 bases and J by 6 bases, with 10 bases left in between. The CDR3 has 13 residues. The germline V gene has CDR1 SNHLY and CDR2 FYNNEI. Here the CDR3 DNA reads TGTGCCAGCAGTGAGGAGGGAGGTGATACGCAGTATTTT. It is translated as CASSEEGGDTQYF.

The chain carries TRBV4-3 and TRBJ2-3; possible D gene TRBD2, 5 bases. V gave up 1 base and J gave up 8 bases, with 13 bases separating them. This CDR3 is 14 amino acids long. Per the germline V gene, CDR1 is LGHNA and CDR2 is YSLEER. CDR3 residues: CASSQVGETLTQYF. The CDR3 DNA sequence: TGCGCCAGCAGCCAAGTCGGGGAGACTCTTACGCAGTATTTT.

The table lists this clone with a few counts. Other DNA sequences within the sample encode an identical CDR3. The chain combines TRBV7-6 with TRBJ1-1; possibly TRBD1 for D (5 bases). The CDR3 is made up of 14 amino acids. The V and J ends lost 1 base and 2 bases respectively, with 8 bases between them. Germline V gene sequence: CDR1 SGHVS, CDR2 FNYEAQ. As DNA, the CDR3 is TGTGCCAGCAGCTTAGGGCAGGGTAACACTGAAGCTTTCTTT. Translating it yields CASSLGQGNTEAFF. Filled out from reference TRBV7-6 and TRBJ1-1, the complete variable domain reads GAGVSQSPRYKVTKRGQDVALRCDPISGHVSLYWYRQALGQGPEFLTYFNYEAQQDKSGLPNDRFSAERPEGSISTLTIQRTEQRDSAMYRCASSLGQGNTEAFFGQGTRLTVV.

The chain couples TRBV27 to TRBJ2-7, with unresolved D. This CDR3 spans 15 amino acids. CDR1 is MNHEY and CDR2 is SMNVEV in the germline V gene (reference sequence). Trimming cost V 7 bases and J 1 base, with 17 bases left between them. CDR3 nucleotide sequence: TGTGCCAGCACCCCCGGTCTGGGGTATTCCTACGAGCAGTACTTC. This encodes CASTPGLGYSYEQYF.

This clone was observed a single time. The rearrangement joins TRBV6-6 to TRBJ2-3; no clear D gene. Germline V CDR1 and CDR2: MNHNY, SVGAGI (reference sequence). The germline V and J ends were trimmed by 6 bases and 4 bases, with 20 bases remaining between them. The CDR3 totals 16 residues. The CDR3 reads CASSLRQAPVPDTQYF. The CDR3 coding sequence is TGTGCCAGCAGCCTTCGGCAGGCCCCTGTTCCAGATACGCAGTATTTT.

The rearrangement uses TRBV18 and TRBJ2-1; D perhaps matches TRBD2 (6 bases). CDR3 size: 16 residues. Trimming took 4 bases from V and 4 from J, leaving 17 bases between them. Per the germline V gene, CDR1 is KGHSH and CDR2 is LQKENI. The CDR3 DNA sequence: TGTGCCAGCTCACAGGGGTTGGCGGGATATTACAATGAGCAGTTCTTC. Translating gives CASSQGLAGYYNEQFF.

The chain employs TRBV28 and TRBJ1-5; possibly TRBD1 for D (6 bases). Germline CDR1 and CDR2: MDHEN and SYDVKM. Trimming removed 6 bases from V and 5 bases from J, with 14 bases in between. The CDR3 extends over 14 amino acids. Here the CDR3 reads CASRSGEVHQPQHF. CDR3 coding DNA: TGTGCCAGCAGGTCAGGGGAGGTGCATCAGCCCCAGCATTTT.

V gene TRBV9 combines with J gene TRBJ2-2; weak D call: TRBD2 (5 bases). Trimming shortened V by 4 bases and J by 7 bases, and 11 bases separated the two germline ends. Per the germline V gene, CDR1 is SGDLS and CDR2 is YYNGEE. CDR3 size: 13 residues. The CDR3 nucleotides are TGTGCCAGCAGCCTACTAGGGTACGGGGAGCTGTTTTTT. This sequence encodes CASSLLGYGELFF. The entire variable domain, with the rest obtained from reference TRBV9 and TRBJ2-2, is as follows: DSGVTQTPKHLITATGQRVTLRCSPRSGDLSVYWYQQSLDQGLQFLIQYYNGEERAKGNILERFSAQQFPDLHSELNLSSLELGDSALYFCASSLLGYGELFFGEGSRLTVL.

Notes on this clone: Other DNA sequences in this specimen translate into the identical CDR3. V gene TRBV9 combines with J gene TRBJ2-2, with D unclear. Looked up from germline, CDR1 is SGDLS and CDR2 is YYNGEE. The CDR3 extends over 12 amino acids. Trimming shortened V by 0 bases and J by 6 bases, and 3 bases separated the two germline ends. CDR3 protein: CASSVVPGELFF. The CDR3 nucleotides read TGTGCCAGCAGCGTAGTACCCGGGGAGCTGTTTTTT.

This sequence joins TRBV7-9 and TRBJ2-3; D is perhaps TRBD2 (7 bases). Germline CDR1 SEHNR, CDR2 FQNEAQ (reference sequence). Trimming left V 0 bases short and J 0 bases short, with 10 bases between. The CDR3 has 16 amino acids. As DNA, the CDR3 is TGTGCCAGCAGCTTAGCGGCGGGGGCTAGCACAGATACGCAGTATTTT. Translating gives CASSLAAGASTDTQYF.

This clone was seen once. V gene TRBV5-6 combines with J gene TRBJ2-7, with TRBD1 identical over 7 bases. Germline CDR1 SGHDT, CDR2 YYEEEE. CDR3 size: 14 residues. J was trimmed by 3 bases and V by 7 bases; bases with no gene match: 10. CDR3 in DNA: TGTGCCAGCCAAGGGGGCGTCGGGTTCTACGAGCAGTACTTC. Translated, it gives CASQGGVGFYEQYF.